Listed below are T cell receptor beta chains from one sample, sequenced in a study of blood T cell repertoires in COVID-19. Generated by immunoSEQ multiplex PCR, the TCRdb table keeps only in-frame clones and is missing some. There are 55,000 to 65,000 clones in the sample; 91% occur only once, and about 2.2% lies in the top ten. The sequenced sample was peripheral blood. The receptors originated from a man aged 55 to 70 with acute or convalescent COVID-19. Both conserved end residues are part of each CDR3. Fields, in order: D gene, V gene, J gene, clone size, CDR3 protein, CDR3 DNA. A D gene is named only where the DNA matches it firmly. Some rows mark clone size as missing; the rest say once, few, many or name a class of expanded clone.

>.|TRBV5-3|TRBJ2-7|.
CARSFRGSKYEQYF
TGTGCCAGAAGCTTTAGAGGGAGCAAGTACGAGCAGTACTTC
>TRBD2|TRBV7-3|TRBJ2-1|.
CASSVTGTRGYNEQFF
TGTGCCAGCAGCGTCACCGGGACTAGGGGTTACAATGAGCAGTTCTTC
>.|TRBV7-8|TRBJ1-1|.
CASSLILVSADTEAFF
TGTGCCAGCAGCTTAATTTTAGTGTCGGCGGACACTGAAGCTTTCTTT
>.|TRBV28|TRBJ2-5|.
CASSLAGSETQYF
TGTGCCAGCAGTTTAGCCGGGTCAGAGACCCAGTACTTC
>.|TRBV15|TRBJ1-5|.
CATSRDRAGQPQHF
TGTGCCACCAGCAGAGACAGGGCTGGTCAGCCCCAGCATTTT
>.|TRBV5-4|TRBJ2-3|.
CASSLTLGHADTQYF
TGTGCCAGCAGCTTGACACTAGGCCACGCAGATACGCAGTATTTT
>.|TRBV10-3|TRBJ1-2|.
CAISESGDTYGYTF
TGTGCCATCAGTGAGTCGGGAGACACCTATGGCTACACCTTC
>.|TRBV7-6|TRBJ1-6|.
CASSLSTGRDSPLHF
TGTGCCAGCAGCTTAAGTACAGGGCGGGATTCACCCCTCCACTTT
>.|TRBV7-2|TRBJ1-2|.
CASSLTTGLSNYGYTF
TGTGCCAGCAGCCTCACGACCGGACTCTCTAACTATGGCTACACCTTC
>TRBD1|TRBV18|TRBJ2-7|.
CASSPQTGYEQYF
TGTGCCAGCTCACCCCAGACAGGGTATGAGCAGTACTTC
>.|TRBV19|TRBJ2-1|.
CASSVQNSYYNEQFF
TGTGCCAGTAGTGTGCAAAACAGTTACTACAATGAGCAGTTCTTC
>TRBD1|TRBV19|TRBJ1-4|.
CASTNRGGDEKLFF
TGTGCCAGTACCAACAGGGGAGGCGATGAAAAACTGTTTTTT
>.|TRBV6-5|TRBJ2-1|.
CASGLRGGEQFF
TGTGCCAGCGGGCTACGGGGAGGTGAGCAGTTCTTC
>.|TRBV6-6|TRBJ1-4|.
CASLLAGDNEKLFF
TGTGCCAGCTTGTTAGCGGGAGACAATGAAAAACTGTTTTTT
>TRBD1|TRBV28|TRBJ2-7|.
CASSLLGQGGYEQYF
TGTGCCAGCAGTTTATTGGGACAGGGAGGGTACGAGCAGTACTTC
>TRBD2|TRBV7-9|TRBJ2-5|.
CASSPGTSGRSSQETQYF
TGTGCCAGCAGCCCCGGGACTAGCGGGAGGAGCTCTCAAGAGACCCAGTACTTC
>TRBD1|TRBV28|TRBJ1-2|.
CASRPTGQGWGGYTF
TGTGCCAGCAGACCGACGGGACAGGGGTGGGGTGGCTACACCTTC
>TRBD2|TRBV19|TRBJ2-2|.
CASSPTSGRSTGELFF
TGTGCCAGTAGTCCGACTAGCGGGAGAAGCACCGGGGAGCTGTTTTTT
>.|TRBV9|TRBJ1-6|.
CASSEGDTQPGSPLHF
TGTGCCAGCAGCGAGGGGGACACCCAACCTGGTTCACCCCTCCACTTT
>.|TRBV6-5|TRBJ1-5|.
CASRGLTGQPQHF
TGTGCCAGCAGGGGGCTCACAGGACAGCCCCAGCATTTT
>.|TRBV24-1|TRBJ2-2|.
CATSSYGELFF
TGTGCCACCAGTAGCTACGGGGAGCTGTTTTTT
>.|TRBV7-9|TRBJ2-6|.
CASSQKNSGANVLTF
TGTGCCAGCAGCCAAAAAAACTCTGGGGCCAACGTCCTGACTTTC
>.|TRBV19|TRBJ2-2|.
CAIPSRENTGELFF
TGTGCCATCCCGAGTAGAGAGAACACCGGGGAGCTGTTTTTT
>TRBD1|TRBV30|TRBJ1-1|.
CAWTRQGGTEAFF
TGTGCCTGGACCCGACAGGGTGGCACTGAAGCTTTCTTT
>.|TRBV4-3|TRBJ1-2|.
CASSQDWNRVYGYTF
TGCGCCAGCAGCCAAGATTGGAACAGGGTATATGGCTACACCTTC
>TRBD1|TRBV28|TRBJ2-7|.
CASRPPGQSRDEQYF
TGTGCCAGCAGACCACCGGGACAGTCGAGGGACGAGCAGTACTTC
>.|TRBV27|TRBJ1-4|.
CASSLSRQGGEKLFF
TGTGCCAGCAGTTTATCTCGGCAGGGAGGGGAAAAACTGTTTTTT
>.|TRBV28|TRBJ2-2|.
CASRTGRPGELFF
TGTGCCAGCCGTACCGGGAGACCCGGGGAGCTGTTTTTT
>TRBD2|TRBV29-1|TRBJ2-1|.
CSVEDGLAGGESQFF
TGCAGCGTTGAAGATGGACTAGCGGGAGGGGAATCGCAGTTCTTC
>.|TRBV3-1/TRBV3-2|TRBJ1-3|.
CASSQKSGAGGNTIYF
TGTGCCAGCAGCCAAAAGTCAGGGGCTGGAGGAAACACCATATATTTT
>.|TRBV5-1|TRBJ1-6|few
CASRDSPNTPLHF
TGCGCCAGCAGGGACAGTCCCAATACACCCCTCCACTTT
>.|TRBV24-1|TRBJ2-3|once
CATSDWGVRGASTDTQYF
TGTGCCACCAGTGATTGGGGGGTGCGGGGAGCTAGCACAGATACGCAGTATTTT
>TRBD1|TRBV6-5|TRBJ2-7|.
CASILSRDRPYEQYF
TGTGCCAGCATTCTATCTCGGGACAGGCCCTACGAGCAGTACTTC
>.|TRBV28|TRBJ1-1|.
CASSPWRGTEAFF
TGTGCCAGCAGTCCTTGGCGGGGGACTGAAGCTTTCTTT
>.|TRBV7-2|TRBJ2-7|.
CASSLVHSSYEQYF
TGTGCCAGCAGCTTAGTGCACAGTTCCTACGAGCAGTACTTC
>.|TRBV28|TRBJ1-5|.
CASSFRPGASNQPQHF
TGTGCCAGCAGTTTTAGGCCAGGGGCCAGCAATCAGCCCCAGCATTTT
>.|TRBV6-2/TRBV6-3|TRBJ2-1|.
CASSSLGGSYNEQFF
TGTGCCAGCAGCTCCTTAGGGGGCTCCTACAATGAGCAGTTCTTC
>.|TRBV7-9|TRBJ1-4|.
CASSLSQATNEKLFF
TGTGCCAGCAGCTTATCACAGGCAACTAATGAAAAACTGTTTTTT
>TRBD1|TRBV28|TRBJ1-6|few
CASEPGQRVWYNSPLHF
TGTGCCAGCGAACCGGGACAGAGAGTTTGGTATAATTCACCCCTCCACTTT
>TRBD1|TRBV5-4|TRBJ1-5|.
CASSTGVRQPQHF
TGTGCCAGTTCTACAGGGGTTCGTCAGCCCCAGCATTTT
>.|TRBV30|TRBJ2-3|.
CAWSSYRAQYF
TGTGCCTGGAGTTCCTACAGGGCGCAGTATTTT
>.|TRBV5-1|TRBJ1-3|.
CASSLVSTTSGNTIYF
TGCGCCAGCAGCTTGGTCTCAACTACCTCTGGAAACACCATATATTTT
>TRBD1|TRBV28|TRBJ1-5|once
CASSFAGTGQPQHF
TGTGCCAGCAGTTTCGCCGGGACAGGGCAGCCCCAGCATTTT
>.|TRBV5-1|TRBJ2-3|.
CASSLEGPTDTQYF
TGCGCCAGCAGCTTGGAGGGGCCCACAGATACGCAGTATTTT
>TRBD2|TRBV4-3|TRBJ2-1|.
CASSQELAGVVNNEQFF
TGCGCCAGCAGCCAAGAGCTAGCGGGAGTGGTTAACAATGAGCAGTTCTTC
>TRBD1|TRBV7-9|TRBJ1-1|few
CASSPTGGSREAFF
TGTGCCAGCAGCCCGACAGGGGGCTCTCGTGAAGCTTTCTTT
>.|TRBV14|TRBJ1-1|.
CASSPRTDNTEAFF
TGTGCCAGCAGCCCTCGGACAGATAACACTGAAGCTTTCTTT
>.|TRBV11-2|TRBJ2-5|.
CASSLTGETQYF
TGTGCCAGCAGCTTAACGGGTGAGACCCAGTACTTC
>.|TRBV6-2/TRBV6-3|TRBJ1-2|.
CASSYSGGDDNYGYTF
TGTGCCAGCAGTTACTCGGGAGGGGATGATAACTATGGCTACACCTTC
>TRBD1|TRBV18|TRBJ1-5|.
CASSRGTENQPQHF
TGTGCCAGCTCGCGCGGGACAGAAAATCAGCCCCAGCATTTT
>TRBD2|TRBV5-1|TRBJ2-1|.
CASSPTWTSGSGNEQFF
TGCGCCAGCAGCCCGACTTGGACTAGCGGGAGTGGTAATGAGCAGTTCTTC
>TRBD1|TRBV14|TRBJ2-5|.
CASSRDSQGAFGEETQYF
TGTGCCAGCAGTCGAGATTCACAGGGGGCATTTGGAGAGGAGACCCAGTACTTC
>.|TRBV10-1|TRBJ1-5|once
CASSEAGVQPQHF
TGCGCCAGCAGTGAGGCAGGGGTTCAGCCCCAGCATTTT
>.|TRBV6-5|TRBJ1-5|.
CASSYKGGNQPQHF
TGTGCCAGCAGTTATAAAGGGGGAAATCAGCCCCAGCATTTT
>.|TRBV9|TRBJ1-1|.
CASSVSGGRNTEAFF
TGTGCCAGCAGCGTTTCCGGGGGGCGGAACACTGAAGCTTTCTTT
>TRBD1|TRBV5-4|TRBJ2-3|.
CASSTRTGAGGADTQYF
TGTGCCAGCAGCACCCGGACAGGGGCAGGGGGCGCAGATACGCAGTATTTT
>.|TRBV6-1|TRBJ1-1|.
CASTEGPYSSEAFF
TGTGCCAGCACTGAAGGTCCCTATAGTAGTGAAGCTTTCTTT
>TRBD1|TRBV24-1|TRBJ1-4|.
CATSALTGVGEKLFF
TGTGCCACCAGTGCCCTCACAGGGGTAGGTGAAAAACTGTTTTTT
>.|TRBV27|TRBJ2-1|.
CASSLRSFSYNEQFF
TGTGCCAGCAGTCTACGGTCCTTCTCCTACAATGAGCAGTTCTTC